Reported below is one TCR beta chain. The CDR3 length is 14 residues. Trimming cost V 3 bases and J 5 bases, with 15 bases left between them. CDR1 and CDR2 (germline): SGHRS, YFSETQ. This specimen belongs to a study of T cell changes during pregnancy in multiple sclerosis. Sequencing used immunoSEQ multiplex PCR; TCRdb keeps in-frame clones, though not all of them. The sample includes approximately 40,000 clones, approximately 89% of them seen just once. Sequenced here: CD8+ T cells from peripheral blood mononuclear cells, sampled in the third trimester of pregnancy. This chain joins TRBV5-1 and TRBJ2-7, with D possibly TRBD1 on 6 matching bases. The receptor was isolated from a female donor with multiple sclerosis, enrolled in a pregnancy study. CDR3 amino acids: CASSYTGSANEQYF. Written as DNA, the CDR3 is TGCGCCAGCAGCTATACAGGGTCAGCGAACGAGCAGTACTTC. The entire variable domain, with the rest obtained from reference TRBV5-1 and TRBJ2-7, is as follows: KAGVTQTPRYLIKTRGQQVTLSCSPISGHRSVSWYQQTPGQGLQFLFEYFSETQRNKGNFPGRFSGRQFSNSRSEMNVSTLELGDSALYLCASSYTGSANEQYFGPGTRLTVT.